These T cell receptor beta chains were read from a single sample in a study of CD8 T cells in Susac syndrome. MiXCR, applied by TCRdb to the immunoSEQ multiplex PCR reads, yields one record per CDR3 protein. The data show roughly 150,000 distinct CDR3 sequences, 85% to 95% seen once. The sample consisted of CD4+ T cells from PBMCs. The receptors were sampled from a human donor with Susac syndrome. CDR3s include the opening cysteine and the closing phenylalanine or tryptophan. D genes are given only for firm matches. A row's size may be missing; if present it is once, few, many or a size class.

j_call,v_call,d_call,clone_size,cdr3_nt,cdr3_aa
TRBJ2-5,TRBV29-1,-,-,TGCAGCGCGAGGGGGAGGGGCGGAGCCGATGGGACCCAGTACTTC,CSARGRGGADGTQYF
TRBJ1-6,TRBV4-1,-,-,TGCGCCAGCAGCCAAAGGGTTGGAGATAATTCACCCCTCCACTTT,CASSQRVGDNSPLHF
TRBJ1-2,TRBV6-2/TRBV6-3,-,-,TGTGCCAGCGGCCGTAAGAATGGCTACACCTTC,CASGRKNGYTF
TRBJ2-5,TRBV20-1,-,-,TGCAGTGCTTCGAGGTCCACCCAGTACTTC,CSASRSTQYF
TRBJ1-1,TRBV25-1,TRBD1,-,TGTGCCAGCGGGACAGGGAGCCGGAGGGACACTGAAGCTTTCTTT,CASGTGSRRDTEAFF
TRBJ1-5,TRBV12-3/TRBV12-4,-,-,TGTGCCAGCCGATTTGGGGACCCCGGGCCCCAGCATTTT,CASRFGDPGPQHF
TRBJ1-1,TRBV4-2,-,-,TGTGCCAGCAGCCAAGACGGGCCGGGGGGGACTGAAGCTTTCTTT,CASSQDGPGGTEAFF
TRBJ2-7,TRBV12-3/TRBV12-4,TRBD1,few,TGTGCCAGCAGGAGGGACAGCTACGAGCAGTACTTC,CASRRDSYEQYF
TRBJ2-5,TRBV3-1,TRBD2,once,TGTGCCAGCAGCCGAGGGGGTCTAGCGGGGGCCCAAGAGACCCAGTACTTC,CASSRGGLAGAQETQYF
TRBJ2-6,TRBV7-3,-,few,TGTGCCAGCTCACCTGGGGCCAACGTCCTGACTTTC,CASSPGANVLTF
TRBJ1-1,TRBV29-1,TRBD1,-,TGCAGCGTTGACTGGGGGACAGGGGTTCACTCTGAAGCTTTCTTT,CSVDWGTGVHSEAFF
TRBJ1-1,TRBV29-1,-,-,TGCAGCGTTGAAAGGAACACTGAAGCTTTCTTT,CSVERNTEAFF
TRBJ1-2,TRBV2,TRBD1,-,TGTGCCAGCAGTCTCCCCCGGACAGGGAGCTATGGCTACACCTTC,CASSLPRTGSYGYTF
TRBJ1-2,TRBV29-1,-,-,TGCAGCGTTGAAGTTGGACCGAACTATGGCTACACCTTC,CSVEVGPNYGYTF
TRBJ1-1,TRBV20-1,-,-,TGCAGTGCTAGCGGGGATAATGAAGCTTTCTTT,CSASGDNEAFF
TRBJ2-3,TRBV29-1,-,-,TGCAGCGTTGACGTCTCGACAGATACGCAGTATTTT,CSVDVSTDTQYF
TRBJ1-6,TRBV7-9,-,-,TGTGCCAGCAGCTTCCGCAGCGGGAATTCACCCCTCCACTTT,CASSFRSGNSPLHF
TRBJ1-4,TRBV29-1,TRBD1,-,TGCAGCGTTTGGGACAGGGCGAGGGAAAAACTGTTTTTT,CSVWDRAREKLFF
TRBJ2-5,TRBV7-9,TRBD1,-,TGTGCCAGCAGCTGGGACAGAGGAGAGACCCAGTACTTC,CASSWDRGETQYF
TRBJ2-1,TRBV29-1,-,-,TGCAGCGTTGAGGCTTTCGATGAGCAGTTCTTC,CSVEAFDEQFF
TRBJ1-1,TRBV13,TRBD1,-,TGTGCCAGCAGCTCGCCCACAGGGGGCTCTGAGGCTTTCTTT,CASSSPTGGSEAFF
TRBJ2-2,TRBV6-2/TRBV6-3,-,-,TGTGCCAGCCTGGAGGCAGGGATCACCGGGGAGCTGTTTTTT,CASLEAGITGELFF